One and the same sample provided the 17 T cell receptor beta chains below, sequenced in a study of T-cell reconstitution after alpha-beta-depleted transplantation in children. For TCRbeta, the library was prepared with unique molecular identifiers. TCRdb itself ran the PCR reads through MiXCR, one entry per CDR3 protein. This sample yields about half a million distinct CDR3 sequences, of which under 15% are seen a single time; about 5.4% belongs to the top ten. This specimen consisted of PBMCs from the stem cell graft donor, obtained from the stem cell graft. The receptors were gathered from a human donor who donated a stem cell graft to a child with combined immunodeficiency.

The genes are TRBV6-1 and TRBJ2-1, with TRBD1 matching over 7 bases. The V gene's germline CDR1 is MNHNS and CDR2 SASEGT. The junction had 13 bases not matched to a gene; V was cut back by 10 bases and J by 4 bases. This CDR3 is 15 amino acids long. This CDR3 reads CATRQGVSGYNEQFF. The CDR3 DNA sequence: TGTGCCACCCGACAGGGAGTGTCAGGGTACAATGAGCAGTTCTTC.

This clonotype has at least ten counts. The chain is built from TRBV10-3 and TRBJ2-7; 7 bases agree with TRBD1. This CDR3 region has 17 residues. The germline gives CDR1 ENHRY, CDR2 SYGVKD. V shed 2 bases, J shed 2 bases, and the junction held 12 bases outside the gene matches. CDR3 in DNA: TGTGCCATCAGTGAGCCCCAGAGGACAGGTCGGACCTACGAGCAGTACTTC. This encodes CAISEPQRTGRTYEQYF.

This clonotype has more than one count but fewer than ten. The rearrangement joins TRBV11-2 to TRBJ1-6, with TRBD1 matching 11 bases. Per the germline V gene, CDR1 is SGHAT and CDR2 is FQNNGV. The CDR3 sequence is 15 residues long. Unmatched junction bases numbered 2, after V lost 4 bases and J lost 6 bases. The CDR3 coding sequence is TGTGCCAGCAGCTCCGGACAGGGGGCTAATTCACCCCTCCACTTT. This translates into CASSSGQGANSPLHF.

Concerning this clonotype itself: The junction shows a germline mismatch at one end, possibly a read error. The chain is built from TRBV12-3 or TRBV12-4 and TRBJ1-3; weak D call: TRBD1 (5 bases). The CDR3 is made up of 11 amino acids. The chain's CDR3 is CASSLRDRFCF. The CDR3 region has the DNA TGTGCCAGCAGTTTAAGAGACAGATTTTGTTTT.

This clonotype was found many times. The chain is built from TRBV25-1 and TRBJ1-4; D possibly corresponds to TRBD1 (6 bases). CDR3 size: 17 residues. Trimming shortened V by 5 bases and J by 6 bases, and 22 bases separated the two germline ends. Germline V lookup: CDR1 MGHDK, CDR2 SYGVNS. CDR3 coding DNA: TGTGCCAGCAGTCCCGGCACAGGGCGCCTCCCCGATGAAAAACTGTTTTTT. Translating gives CASSPGTGRLPDEKLFF. The complete variable domain, with remaining parts taken from reference TRBV25-1 and TRBJ1-4, reads EADIYQTPRYLVIGTGKKITLECSQTMGHDKMYWYQQDPGMELHLIHYSYGVNSTEKGDLSSESTVSRIRTEHFPLTLESARPSHTSQYLCASSPGTGRLPDEKLFFGSGTQLSVL.

A few counts support this clonotype. The chain joins TRBV12-3 or TRBV12-4 to TRBJ2-3; D is ambiguous. The CDR3 extends over 13 amino acids. Trimming left V 7 bases short and J 2 bases short, with 10 bases between. The CDR3 loop reads CASTATHTDTQYF. CDR3 coding DNA: TGTGCCAGCACCGCGACGCACACAGATACGCAGTATTTT.

This clonotype has more than one count but fewer than ten. The germline gene is not matched at one end of the junction; a read error may be the cause. The chain couples TRBV10-3 to TRBJ2-5; D ambiguous. The CDR3 length is 13 residues. The germline CDR1 and CDR2 sequences are ENHRY and SYGVKD. The CDR3 sequence is CAIGDGLQETQYF. The CDR3 DNA sequence: TGTGCCATCGGTGACGGATTACAAGAGACCCAGTACTTC.

This clonotype was found many times. The V gene is TRBV6-2 or TRBV6-3, the J gene TRBJ2-7; tentatively, D is TRBD1 or TRBD2 (5 bases each). Trimming stripped 5 bases from V and 5 bases from J, with 19 bases between. Germline V gives CDR1 MNHEY, CDR2 SVGEGT. This CDR3 contains 15 residues. CDR3 sequence reads: CASSHRGRGVHEQYF. The CDR3 region has the DNA TGTGCCAGCAGTCACCGGGGAAGGGGAGTCCACGAGCAGTACTTC.

This clonotype showed up many times. The chain uses TRBV12-3 or TRBV12-4 and TRBJ2-1; D is uncertain. Deletions cut 0 bases from V and 7 bases from J, with 10 bases between. This CDR3 region has 14 residues. CDR3 nucleotides: TGTGCCAGCAGTTTAGCTAGTACCCATAATGAGCAGTTCTTC. Protein: CASSLASTHNEQFF.

There are many counts of this clonotype. The chain couples TRBV28 to TRBJ2-2, with D possibly TRBD2 on 5 matching bases. V lost 8 bases to trimming and J lost 3 bases, with 7 bases between them. The CDR3 runs to 12 residues. Germline V gene lookup returns CDR1 MDHEN and CDR2 SYDVKM. CDR3 DNA sequence: TGTGCCAGCGGACTCGACACCGGGGAGCTGTTTTTT. Its protein is CASGLDTGELFF.

The DNA for the CDR3 is TGCAGTGCCTCACCTCCGGGACAGGGGGGAGAGACCCAGTACTTC. Translating gives CSASPPGQGGETQYF. The chain has TRBV20-1 and TRBJ2-5; 11 bases align to TRBD1. Germline V lookup: CDR1 DFQATT, CDR2 SNEGSKA (reference sequence). V lost 6 bases, J lost 4 bases, and 10 bases stayed unmatched. The CDR3 runs to 15 residues.

V and J are TRBV12-3 or TRBV12-4 and TRBJ2-7; weak D call: TRBD2 (5 bases). Trimming took off 6 bases at V and 7 bases at J, with 10 bases between the two ends. This CDR3 comprises 11 residues. CDR3 DNA sequence: TGTGCCAGCAGCTATACTAGAGAGCAGTACTTC. Its translation: CASSYTREQYF.

This clonotype was recorded a few times. The chain couples TRBV30 to TRBJ2-1, with 8 nucleotides matching TRBD2. The CDR3 has 16 residues. V was clipped by 1 base and J by 3 bases; unmatched bases: 8. Germline V lookup: CDR1 GTSNPN, CDR2 SVGIG (reference sequence). CDR3 sequence reads: CAWSARTSLDYNEQFF. CDR3 DNA sequence: TGTGCCTGGAGTGCTCGGACTAGCCTAGACTACAATGAGCAGTTCTTC.

In this sample, this clonotype turned up once. The rearrangement uses TRBV12-3 or TRBV12-4 and TRBJ2-2, with D perhaps TRBD1 or TRBD2 (5 bases each). The germline V and J ends were trimmed by 6 bases and 0 bases, with 14 bases remaining between them. The CDR3 loop spans 16 amino acids. CDR3 loop: CASRWRPGPNTGELFF. For the CDR3, the DNA is TGTGCCAGCAGATGGAGGCCGGGGCCGAACACCGGGGAGCTGTTTTTT.

Ten or more counts support this clonotype. The chain couples TRBV10-3 to TRBJ2-5; perhaps TRBD1 as D (6 bases). CDR3 length equals 18 residues. CDR1 and CDR2 (germline): ENHRY, SYGVKD. V lost 5 bases to trimming and J lost 0 bases, with 22 bases between them. The CDR3: CAISPKFRDILYQETQYF. The CDR3 DNA follows: TGTGCCATCAGTCCGAAATTCCGGGACATCCTGTACCAAGAGACCCAGTACTTC.

This clonotype was picked up many times. The chain recombines TRBV5-1 with TRBJ2-3; 7 bases are shared with TRBD1. CDR1 and CDR2 (germline): SGHRS, YFSETQ. The trim removed 4 bases at V and 9 bases at J, leaving 17 bases unmatched. The CDR3 spans 16 residues. CDR3 DNA: TGCGCCAGCAGCCCCTACCCGACAGGGCCCCTAGACACGCAGTATTTT. Protein sequence: CASSPYPTGPLDTQYF.

At least ten counts were recorded for this clonotype. CDR3 in amino acids: CASGLGTDSNFTYEQYF. Here the CDR3 DNA reads TGTGCTAGTGGTTTGGGGACGGACAGTAACTTCACCTACGAGCAGTACTTC. This chain uses TRBV12-5 with TRBJ2-7; D is perhaps TRBD1 (6 bases). Trimming took 1 base from V and 2 from J, leaving 18 bases between them. Germline V CDR1 and CDR2: LGHNT, FRNRAP. This CDR3 is built from 17 residues. Drawing the rest from reference TRBV12-5 and TRBJ2-7, the complete variable domain is DARVTQTPRHKVTEMGQEVTMRCQPILGHNTVFWYRQTMMQGLELLAYFRNRAPLDDSGMPKDRFSAEMPDATLATLKIQPSEPRDSAVYFCASGLGTDSNFTYEQYFGPGTRLTVT.